These 12 T cell receptor beta chains share one sample of origin, sequenced in a study of blood T cell repertoires in COVID-19. This table comes from immunoSEQ multiplex PCR, and its TCRdb copy is limited to in-frame clones, with some not included. Of about 160,000 clones listed, around 87% are singletons. Sequencing was carried out using peripheral blood. Every receptor here comes from a woman in her sixties or seventies with COVID-19, enrolled during active disease.

The chain couples TRBV29-1 to TRBJ1-5; 7 bases are a match to TRBD1. The CDR3 has 13 residues. Per germline, CDR1 SQVTM and CDR2 ANQGSEA. The ends lost 4 bases at V and 3 bases at J; junction bases unmatched: 3. The CDR3 is CSVVQGDNQPQHF. The CDR3 DNA reads TGCAGCGTTGTGCAGGGGGACAATCAGCCCCAGCATTTT. Drawing the rest from reference TRBV29-1 and TRBJ1-5, the complete variable domain is SAVISQKPSRDICQRGTSLTIQCQVDSQVTMMFWYRQQPGQSLTLIATANQGSEATYESGFVIDKFPISRPNLTFSTLTVSNMSPEDSSIYLCSVVQGDNQPQHFGDGTRLSIL.

The CDR3 DNA is TGCGCCAGCAGCCTGACAGGGGAGGTCACTGGAAACACCATATATTTT. It encodes CASSLTGEVTGNTIYF. The chain has TRBV5-1 and TRBJ1-3; TRBD1 matches at 8 bases. The CDR3 consists of 16 residues. The germline V gene has CDR1 SGHRS and CDR2 YFSETQ. V was clipped by 4 bases and J by 2 bases; unmatched bases: 8. Filled out from reference TRBV5-1 and TRBJ1-3, the complete variable domain reads KAGVTQTPRYLIKTRGQQVTLSCSPISGHRSVSWYQQTPGQGLQFLFEYFSETQRNKGNFPGRFSGRQFSNSRSEMNVSTLELGDSALYLCASSLTGEVTGNTIYFGEGSWLTVV.

The chain couples TRBV30 to TRBJ1-5; D remains ambiguous. Germline V gene lookup returns CDR1 GTSNPN and CDR2 SVGIG (reference sequence). CDR3 length: 13 amino acids. The ends were cut back, 2 bases at V and 3 bases at J, with 8 bases in the middle. CDR3 DNA: TGTGCCTGGAGTCCGGGGAACAATCAGCCCCAGCATTTT. Its translation: CAWSPGNNQPQHF.

The chain combines TRBV7-9 with TRBJ2-2; TRBD1 agrees at 7 bases. This CDR3 has 14 residues. CDR1 is SEHNR and CDR2 is FQNEAQ in the germline V gene (reference sequence). J lost 3 bases, V lost 5 bases, and 3 bases had no gene match. CDR3 protein: CASSPTGDTGELFF. The CDR3 DNA reads TGTGCCAGCAGCCCTACAGGGGACACCGGGGAGCTGTTTTTT.

V usage is TRBV3-1 (or the pseudogene TRBV3-2) and J usage is TRBJ2-3, with a tentative D call TRBD1 (6 bases). Germline CDR1 and CDR2: LGHDT and YNNKEL (reference sequence). The CDR3 totals 15 residues. V was cut by 0 bases and J by 1 base, with 8 bases left in between. CDR3 region: CASSQDPGGTDTQYF. The CDR3 nucleotides read TGTGCCAGCAGCCAAGATCCAGGGGGCACAGATACGCAGTATTTT.

The chain joins TRBV6-5 to TRBJ2-7, with 9 bases aligning to TRBD1. CDR1 and CDR2 (germline): MNHEY, SVGAGI. The CDR3 contains 15 residues. The junction had 3 bases not matched to a gene; V was cut back by 0 bases and J by 3 bases. CDR3 residues: CASSYSGQGSYEQYF. Written as DNA, the CDR3 is TGTGCCAGCAGTTACTCCGGACAGGGGAGCTACGAGCAGTACTTC.

The rearrangement links TRBV6-5 to TRBJ1-6; D ambiguous. The V and J ends lost 2 bases and 9 bases respectively, with 8 bases between them. Germline CDR1 MNHEY, CDR2 SVGAGI. The CDR3 is 13 amino acids. This CDR3 reads CASSYGRSSPLHF. CDR3 nucleotide sequence: TGTGCCAGCAGTTACGGGAGGAGTTCACCCCTCCACTTT.

This clone was counted a few times. The chain couples TRBV7-2 to TRBJ1-1; a weak D match, TRBD1 (5 bases). V lost 2 bases to trimming and J lost 1 base, with 5 bases between them. CDR1 SGHTA and CDR2 FQGNSA come from the germline V gene. CDR3 length: 13 residues. This CDR3 is CASSLRGNTEAFF. The CDR3, as DNA: TGTGCCAGCAGCTTAAGGGGGAACACTGAAGCTTTCTTT.

The V gene is TRBV5-1, the J gene TRBJ2-5, with 7 bases lining up with TRBD2. CDR3 size: 14 residues. V shed 4 bases, J shed 5 bases, and the junction held 8 bases outside the gene matches. Germline-derived CDR1 and CDR2 are SGHRS and YFSETQ. CDR3 sequence reads: CASSRGGDPETQYF. The DNA of the CDR3 is TGCGCCAGCAGCCGGGGAGGGGATCCGGAGACCCAGTACTTC.

The V gene is TRBV4-1, the J gene TRBJ1-1, with D unclear. Trimming pared 3 bases from V and 4 bases from J, leaving 18 bases between. CDR3 length equals 16 residues. The V gene's germline CDR1 is MGHRA and CDR2 YSYEKL. DNA for the CDR3: TGCGCCAGCAGCCAGACCTTCGGGTTTATGGCCACTGAAGCTTTCTTT. The encoded protein is CASSQTFGFMATEAFF.

This rearrangement joins TRBV27 to TRBJ1-6, with 7 bases fitting TRBD1. The CDR3 runs 14 residues. The ends lost 6 bases at V and 4 bases at J; junction bases unmatched: 3. CDR1 and CDR2 from the germline V gene are MNHEY and SMNVEV (reference sequence). CDR3 loop: CASRGQPYNSPLHF. Here the CDR3 DNA reads TGTGCCAGCAGGGGACAGCCTTATAATTCACCCCTCCACTTT.

This chain uses TRBV5-1 with TRBJ2-5; the D gene is possibly TRBD1 (5 bases). CDR3 size: 13 residues. V was trimmed by 4 bases and J by 5 bases, leaving 12 bases between them. CDR1 and CDR2 from the germline V gene are SGHRS and YFSETQ. The CDR3 bases are TGCGCCAGCAGCCCCCAGGGTGGGGAGACCCAGTACTTC. It codes for CASSPQGGETQYF.